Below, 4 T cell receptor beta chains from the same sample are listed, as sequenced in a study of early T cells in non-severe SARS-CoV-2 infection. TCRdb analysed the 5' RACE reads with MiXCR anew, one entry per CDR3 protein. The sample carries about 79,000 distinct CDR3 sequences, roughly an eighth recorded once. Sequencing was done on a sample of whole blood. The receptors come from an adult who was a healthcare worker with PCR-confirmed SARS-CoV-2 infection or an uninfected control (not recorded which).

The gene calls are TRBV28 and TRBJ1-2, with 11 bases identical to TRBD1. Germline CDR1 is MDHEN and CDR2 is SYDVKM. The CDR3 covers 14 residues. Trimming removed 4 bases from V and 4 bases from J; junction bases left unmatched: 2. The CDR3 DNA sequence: TGTGCCAGCAGTTGGGACAGGGGGGCCTATGGCTACACCTTC. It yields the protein CASSWDRGAYGYTF.

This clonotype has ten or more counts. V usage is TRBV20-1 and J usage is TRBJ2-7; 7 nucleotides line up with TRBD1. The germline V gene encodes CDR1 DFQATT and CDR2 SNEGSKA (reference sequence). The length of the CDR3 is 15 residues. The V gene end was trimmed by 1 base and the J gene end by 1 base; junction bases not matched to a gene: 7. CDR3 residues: CSARVPGQPSYEQYF. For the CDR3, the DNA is TGCAGTGCTAGAGTTCCGGGACAGCCATCCTACGAGCAGTACTTC.

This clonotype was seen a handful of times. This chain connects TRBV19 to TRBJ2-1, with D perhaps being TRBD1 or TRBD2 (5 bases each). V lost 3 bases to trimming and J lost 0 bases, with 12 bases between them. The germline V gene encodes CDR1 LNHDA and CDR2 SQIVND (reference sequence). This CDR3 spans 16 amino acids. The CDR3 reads CASSIHGASSYNEQFF. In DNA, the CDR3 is TGTGCCAGTAGTATTCACGGGGCGAGCTCCTACAATGAGCAGTTCTTC.

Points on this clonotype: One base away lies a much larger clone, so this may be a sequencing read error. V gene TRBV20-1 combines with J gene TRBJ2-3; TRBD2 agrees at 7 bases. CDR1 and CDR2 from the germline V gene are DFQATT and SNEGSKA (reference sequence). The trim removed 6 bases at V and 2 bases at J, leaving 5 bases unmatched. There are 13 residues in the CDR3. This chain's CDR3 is CSASGIVTDTQYF. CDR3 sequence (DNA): TGCAGTGCGAGCGGGATAGTCACAGATACGCAGTATTTT.